These T cell receptor beta chains were read from a single sample in a study of immune evolution from preneoplasia to lung adenocarcinoma. The repertoire was sequenced with immunoSEQ multiplex PCR; TCRdb's copy has only in-frame clones and lacks some. The sample has 10,000 to 12,000 clones; 80% to 90% are singletons. The sequenced sample consisted of FFPE minimally invasive lung adenocarcinoma tissue. These receptors were collected from a person between 65 and 79 years old with lung adenocarcinoma. Both conserved end residues are part of each CDR3. The D gene is left open where the match is weak. For some rows the clone size is stated as once, few or many, or as a class when expanded; others skip it.

d_gene,v_gene,j_gene,abundance,CDR3nt,CDR3aa
.,TRBV11-3,TRBJ2-6,.,TGTGCCAGCAGCTTAGTTTTGTCGGCCTCTGGGGCCAACGTCCTGACTTTC,CASSLVLSASGANVLTF
.,TRBV18,TRBJ2-2,.,TGTGCCAGCTCACGGGAGACCGGGGAGCTGTTTTTT,CASSRETGELFF
.,TRBV28,TRBJ1-4,.,TGTGCCAGCACTAGGGCTGCGGTAAATGAAAAACTGTTTTTT,CASTRAAVNEKLFF
TRBD1,TRBV4-1,TRBJ1-1,.,TGCGCCAGCAGCCAAGAACTTGCGGTGACAGGGGCCATGGACACTGAAGCTTTCTTT,CASSQELAVTGAMDTEAFF
.,TRBV11-3,TRBJ2-1,.,TGTGCCAGCAGCGGGGACGGGTACAATGAGCAGTTCTTC,CASSGDGYNEQFF
.,TRBV5-1,TRBJ1-2,.,TGCGCCAGCAGCTCGACAGGCGGGGACTATGGCTACACCTTC,CASSSTGGDYGYTF
TRBD1,TRBV10-3,TRBJ2-4,.,TGTGCCATCAGTGAGTCCGGGACAGGGGTAGAAGGCGTTCAGTACTTC,CAISESGTGVEGVQYF
.,TRBV30,TRBJ1-2,.,TGTGCCTGGAAAAAGGATATCTCGAGCTATGGCTACACCTTC,CAWKKDISSYGYTF
TRBD1,TRBV9,TRBJ2-5,few,TGTGCCAGCAGCGTAGGTTCGACAGGGGGCTGGGAGACCCAGTACTTC,CASSVGSTGGWETQYF
.,TRBV30,TRBJ2-7,.,TGTGCCTGGGGAACCCAGGCGGGCGCGACCGAGCAGTACTTC,CAWGTQAGATEQYF
.,TRBV28,TRBJ1-1,.,TGTGCCAGCAAGAAGGGGGAGGGAATGAACACTGAAGCTTTCTTT,CASKKGEGMNTEAFF
TRBD2,TRBV30,TRBJ2-1,.,TGTGCCTGCAGCCCCCAGATAGGACTAGCTTCTACTGAGCAGTTCTTC,CACSPQIGLASTEQFF
TRBD1,TRBV13,TRBJ2-3,few,TGTGCCAGCAGCTTACGACAGGGGGCGGTAGATACGCAGTATTTT,CASSLRQGAVDTQYF
.,TRBV21-1,TRBJ2-7,.,TGTGCCAGCAGCAATGAGAAAGGGGGTAAGTACGAGCAGTACTTC,CASSNEKGGKYEQYF
TRBD1,TRBV6-6,TRBJ2-5,.,TGTGCCAGCAGTTACGACAGGGGGCGGATGGAGACCCAGTACTTC,CASSYDRGRMETQYF
TRBD2,TRBV30,TRBJ2-1,.,TGTGCCTGGAGTGGGAATCTAGCGGGAGGCCTCTCCTACAATGAGCAGTTCTTC,CAWSGNLAGGLSYNEQFF
.,TRBV28,TRBJ2-1,.,TGTGCCAGCAGTACGACGGTCAATGAGCAGTTCTTC,CASSTTVNEQFF
.,TRBV7-9,TRBJ2-2,.,TGTGCCAGCAGCTTGTCCGGACCGATGAACACCGGGGAGCTGTTTTTT,CASSLSGPMNTGELFF
.,TRBV2,TRBJ2-1,.,TGTGCCAGCAGTCGGGTCCTGAGCTCCTACAATGAGCAGTTCTTC,CASSRVLSSYNEQFF
.,TRBV2,TRBJ1-1,.,TGTGCCAGCATTAGGGAGGGGAACACTGAAGCTTTCTTT,CASIREGNTEAFF
.,TRBV7-2,TRBJ2-1,.,TGTGCCAGCAGCTTAATCGCGAACTCCTACAATGAGCAGTTCTTC,CASSLIANSYNEQFF
.,TRBV7-2,TRBJ1-6,.,TGTGCCAGCAGCCTGGTCCAGGGGATAGGGAATTCACCCCTCCACTTT,CASSLVQGIGNSPLHF
.,TRBV6-1,TRBJ1-4,.,TGTGCCAGCAGTGCTGTGGGATTTACTAATGAAAAACTGTTTTTT,CASSAVGFTNEKLFF